This TCR beta chain derives from a study of blood T cell repertoires in COVID-19. On the study more broadly: Specimens from acute and convalescent COVID-19 originated in the United States, Italy and Spain. PBMCs, B-cell-depleted T cells, or T cells provided the cDNA or gDNA that made up the material.

Notes on this clone: The identical CDR3 is also encoded by other nucleotide sequences in the sample.

The CDR3 length is 16 residues. V gave up 3 bases and J gave up 1 base, with 15 bases separating them. Germline V gene lookup returns CDR1 LNHDA and CDR2 SQIVND (reference sequence). Per the authors' pipeline: Quantification of nucleated cells was approximated via reference gene primer amplification. TCRdb keeps only in-frame clones here, not all; method: immunoSEQ multiplex PCR. From that table come the V and J calls and clone size; the DNA was used to work out D and trimming. The sample holds 300,000 to 350,000 clones; 80% to 95% are singletons and the top ten take under 7%. Sequencing used peripheral blood. This receptor was identified in a woman in her twenties or thirties with COVID-19, enrolled during active disease. This chain links TRBV19 with TRBJ1-1; tentatively, D is TRBD1 (6 bases). CDR3 loop: CASSIDRRGANTEAFF. The CDR3 DNA reads TGTGCCAGTAGTATCGACAGGCGGGGGGCGAACACTGAAGCTTTCTTT.